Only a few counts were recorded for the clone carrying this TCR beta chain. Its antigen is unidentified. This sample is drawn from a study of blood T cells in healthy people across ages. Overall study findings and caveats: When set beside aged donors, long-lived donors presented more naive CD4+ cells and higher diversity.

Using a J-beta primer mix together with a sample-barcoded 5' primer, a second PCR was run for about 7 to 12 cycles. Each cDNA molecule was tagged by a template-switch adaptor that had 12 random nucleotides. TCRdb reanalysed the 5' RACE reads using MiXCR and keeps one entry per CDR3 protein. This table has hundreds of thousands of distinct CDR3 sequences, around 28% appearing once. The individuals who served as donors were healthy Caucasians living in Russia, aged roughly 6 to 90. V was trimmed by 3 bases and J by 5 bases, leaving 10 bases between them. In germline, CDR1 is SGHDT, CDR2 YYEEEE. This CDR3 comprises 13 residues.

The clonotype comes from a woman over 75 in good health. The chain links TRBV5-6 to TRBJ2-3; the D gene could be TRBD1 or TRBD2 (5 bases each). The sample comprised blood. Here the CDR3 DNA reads TGTGCCAGCAGCTGGGGGTCCGGAGATACGCAGTATTTT. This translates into CASSWGSGDTQYF.